These T cell receptor beta chains were read from a single sample in a study of T cell changes during pregnancy in multiple sclerosis. Sequenced by immunoSEQ multiplex PCR; TCRdb stores in-frame clones only, minus some. The sample has 35,000 to 40,000 clones; 92% are singletons. The sample in question was CD4+ T cells from peripheral blood mononuclear cells, obtained in the third trimester of pregnancy. These receptors all stem from a female donor with multiple sclerosis, enrolled in a pregnancy study. Both conserved end residues are part of each CDR3. The D gene is left open where the match is weak. Clone size is not always given. Where it is, it says once, few, many or a class for expanded clones.

v_gene,abundance,j_gene,d_gene,CDR3aa,CDR3nt
TRBV2,once,TRBJ2-1,NA,CASRASYNEQFF,TGTGCCAGCAGGGCAAGTTACAATGAGCAGTTCTTC
TRBV27,once,TRBJ2-7,TRBD2,CASSFKGGLLAGLYEQYF,TGTGCCAGCAGTTTCAAGGGGGGCCTACTAGCGGGCCTCTACGAGCAGTACTTC
TRBV4-2,NA,TRBJ2-2,NA,CASSQPEAPGTGELFF,TGTGCCAGCAGCCAACCGGAGGCTCCCGGCACCGGGGAGCTGTTTTTT
TRBV9,NA,TRBJ2-7,TRBD2,CASSVGAGSSYEQYF,TGTGCCAGCAGCGTGGGAGCGGGAAGCTCCTACGAGCAGTACTTC
TRBV19,NA,TRBJ2-7,TRBD1,CASSMAGGYEQYF,TGTGCCAGTAGTATGGCAGGGGGCTACGAGCAGTACTTC
TRBV7-9,few,TRBJ1-4,TRBD1,CASSAGQGGNEKLFF,TGTGCCAGCAGCGCAGGACAGGGCGGTAATGAAAAACTGTTTTTT
TRBV7-3,NA,TRBJ2-3,TRBD1,CASSLTGTGAIADTQYF,TGTGCCAGCAGCTTAACTGGGACAGGGGCCATTGCAGATACGCAGTATTTT
TRBV7-3,NA,TRBJ2-1,NA,CASSFSGGGSNEQFF,TGTGCCAGCAGCTTCTCCGGAGGAGGGAGCAATGAGCAGTTCTTC
TRBV19,once,TRBJ1-1,TRBD1,CASSPPGQLFMNTEAFF,TGTGCCAGTAGTCCCCCGGGACAGCTTTTTATGAACACTGAAGCTTTCTTT
TRBV11-3,NA,TRBJ2-7,TRBD1,CASSLAGQGVEQYF,TGTGCCAGCAGCTTAGCGGGACAGGGAGTCGAGCAGTACTTC
TRBV5-1,NA,TRBJ1-1,NA,CASSLGPTAEAFF,TGCGCCAGCAGCTTGGGTCCCACAGCTGAAGCTTTCTTT
TRBV10-1,NA,TRBJ2-2,NA,CASRLGLGGELFF,TGCGCCAGCAGATTGGGGCTGGGCGGGGAGCTGTTTTTT
TRBV29-1,NA,TRBJ1-1,TRBD1,CSATGETEAFF,TGCAGCGCAACAGGGGAGACTGAAGCTTTCTTT
TRBV19,NA,TRBJ2-1,TRBD2,CASSSLGLGREGYEQFF,TGTGCCAGTAGCTCTTTGGGACTAGGGCGGGAGGGTTATGAGCAGTTCTTC
TRBV27,NA,TRBJ2-2,NA,CASSLWRDGELFF,TGTGCCAGCAGTTTATGGCGGGACGGGGAGCTGTTTTTT
TRBV14,NA,TRBJ2-5,TRBD2,CASSQGNSGLQETQYF,TGTGCCAGCAGCCAAGGGAATAGCGGGCTACAAGAGACCCAGTACTTC
TRBV5-4,once,TRBJ2-5,TRBD2,CASSFPPGTRETQYF,TGTGCCAGCAGCTTCCCTCCCGGGACTAGAGAGACCCAGTACTTC
TRBV6-1,NA,TRBJ2-7,TRBD1,CASSGTGVGEQYF,TGTGCCAGCAGTGGAACAGGGGTGGGGGAGCAGTACTTC
TRBV5-4,NA,TRBJ1-2,NA,CASSLYSGDYGYTF,TGTGCCAGCAGCTTGTATTCGGGGGACTATGGCTACACCTTC
TRBV6-5,NA,TRBJ2-2,TRBD1,CASSATGAVTGELFF,TGTGCCAGCAGTGCTACAGGGGCTGTCACCGGGGAGCTGTTTTTT
TRBV11-2,NA,TRBJ2-7,NA,CASSFHYRAYEQYF,TGTGCCAGCAGCTTTCATTACAGGGCCTACGAGCAGTACTTC
TRBV7-9,NA,TRBJ1-5,NA,CASSSDNKGRQPQHF,TGTGCCAGCAGCTCTGATAACAAAGGGAGGCAGCCCCAGCATTTT
TRBV6-5,NA,TRBJ1-2,NA,CASTRRGNGYTF,TGTGCCAGCACCAGGAGGGGTAATGGCTACACCTTC
TRBV18,NA,TRBJ2-1,TRBD2,CASSPQTSGSWLNEQFF,TGTGCCAGCTCACCACAAACTAGCGGGAGTTGGTTGAATGAGCAGTTCTTC
TRBV28,few,TRBJ2-6,TRBD1,CASSRAQGAAGANVLTF,TGTGCCAGCAGTAGGGCTCAGGGGGCGGCTGGGGCCAACGTCCTGACTTTC
TRBV5-6,NA,TRBJ2-5,TRBD1,CASSPRTGVQETQYF,TGTGCCAGCAGCCCCCGGACAGGGGTGCAAGAGACCCAGTACTTC
TRBV4-1,NA,TRBJ1-4,TRBD1,CASSPGTGGLRGLFF,TGCGCCAGCAGCCCCGGGACAGGGGGATTAAGGGGACTGTTTTTT
TRBV28,NA,TRBJ1-2,TRBD1,CAILGGLDGYTF,TGTGCCATTCTAGGGGGCCTTGATGGCTACACCTTC
TRBV5-1,NA,TRBJ2-6,TRBD1,CASSLEQRGPHSGANVLTF,TGCGCCAGCAGCTTGGAACAAAGGGGGCCTCACTCTGGGGCCAACGTCCTGACTTTC
TRBV11-1,NA,TRBJ2-7,NA,CASSLQAGAAYEQYF,TGTGCCAGCAGCTTACAGGCAGGGGCGGCGTACGAGCAGTACTTC
TRBV18,NA,TRBJ1-1,NA,CASSLMNTEAFF,TGTGCCAGCTCTCTAATGAACACTGAAGCTTTCTTT
TRBV28,NA,TRBJ2-5,TRBD2,CASSSMGLALETQYF,TGTGCCAGCAGTTCGATGGGACTAGCGTTAGAGACCCAGTACTTC
TRBV5-1,NA,TRBJ2-3,TRBD2,CASSAQLASTDTQYF,TGCGCCAGCAGCGCCCAACTAGCGAGCACAGATACGCAGTATTTT
TRBV28,NA,TRBJ2-7,TRBD1,CASRKGASYEQYF,TGTGCCAGCAGGAAGGGGGCGAGTTACGAGCAGTACTTC
TRBV5-1,NA,TRBJ2-2,TRBD2,CASSLGQRESGELFF,TGCGCCAGCAGCTTGGGGCAGCGGGAGTCCGGGGAGCTGTTTTTT
TRBV28,NA,TRBJ2-3,NA,CASSPGEATDTQYF,TGTGCCAGCAGCCCCGGGGAGGCCACAGATACGCAGTATTTT
TRBV19,NA,TRBJ1-3,NA,CASSILSESGNTIYF,TGTGCCAGTAGTATTTTATCGGAGTCCGGAAACACCATATATTTT
TRBV5-4,NA,TRBJ2-6,NA,CASTLDSSGANVLTF,TGTGCCAGCACCCTGGACAGCTCTGGGGCCAACGTCCTGACTTTC
TRBV7-2,NA,TRBJ2-3,NA,CASSLGGQGTDTQYF,TGTGCCAGCAGCTTAGGAGGGCAGGGCACAGATACGCAGTATTTT
TRBV5-1,NA,TRBJ2-4,NA,CASSSNGAKNIQYF,TGCGCCAGCAGTTCTAACGGAGCCAAAAACATTCAGTACTTC
TRBV19,NA,TRBJ1-4,NA,CASSQVDEKLFF,TGTGCCAGTAGCCAGGTGGATGAAAAACTGTTTTTT
TRBV7-8,NA,TRBJ2-1,TRBD2,CASSFSAGAGHEQFF,TGTGCCAGCAGCTTTTCAGCGGGAGCCGGGCATGAGCAGTTCTTC
TRBV2,once,TRBJ1-4,TRBD1,CASRGRGTNEKLFF,TGTGCCAGCAGGGGCAGGGGGACTAATGAAAAACTGTTTTTT
TRBV5-4,NA,TRBJ2-1,TRBD2,CASSLKSGRLNEQFF,TGTGCCAGCAGCTTGAAAAGCGGGAGATTGAATGAGCAGTTCTTC
TRBV28,NA,TRBJ1-4,TRBD1,CASRGQGNEKLFF,TGTGCCAGCCGCGGACAGGGAAATGAAAAACTGTTTTTT
TRBV5-4,NA,TRBJ2-7,TRBD2,CASRTSGISYEQYF,TGTGCCAGCAGAACTAGCGGGATTTCCTACGAGCAGTACTTC
TRBV5-4,NA,TRBJ2-7,TRBD1,CASSSDRGEPYEQYF,TGTGCCAGCAGTTCGGACAGGGGGGAACCCTACGAGCAGTACTTC
TRBV5-1,NA,TRBJ2-7,TRBD2,CASSLGLAGKYEQYF,TGCGCCAGCAGCTTGGGCCTAGCGGGAAAGTACGAGCAGTACTTC
TRBV30,NA,TRBJ1-2,NA,CAWSPINYGYTF,TGTGCCTGGAGTCCCATTAACTATGGCTACACCTTC
TRBV5-4,NA,TRBJ1-2,TRBD1,CASSLVVTGAVGGYTF,TGTGCCAGCAGCTTGGTAGTGACAGGGGCCGTCGGAGGCTACACCTTC
TRBV5-1,NA,TRBJ2-7,NA,CASSEGLRGALYEQYF,TGCGCCAGCAGCGAAGGACTCCGGGGGGCCCTCTACGAGCAGTACTTC
TRBV27,NA,TRBJ1-5,NA,CASRNRENQPQHF,TGTGCCAGCAGAAACAGGGAAAATCAGCCCCAGCATTTT
TRBV7-2,NA,TRBJ2-1,NA,CASSLLSGGAYNEQFF,TGTGCCAGCAGCTTACTGTCGGGGGGCGCCTACAATGAGCAGTTCTTC
TRBV6-5,NA,TRBJ1-3,NA,CASSTQGLGGNTIYF,TGTGCCAGCAGTACCCAGGGTTTAGGTGGAAACACCATATATTTT